What follows are 30 T cell receptor beta chains derived from one specimen sequenced in a study of graft-versus-host responses after intestinal transplantation. These TCRs are of unknown antigen specificity. Profiled with immunoSEQ multiplex PCR; TCRdb holds only in-frame clones, not every one. Among 50,000 to 75,000 clones, 94% were seen once, and the ten largest hold about 0.4%. The source was unstimulated CD4+ T cells sorted from spleen or lymph node cells, collected before transplant. The receptor source for this set is a human donor who was the organ donor for an intestinal transplant.

The rearrangement links TRBV6-6 to TRBJ2-7; 9 bases fit TRBD1. V lost 6 bases, J lost 1 base, and 4 bases stayed unmatched. The CDR3 covers 14 residues. The V gene's germline CDR1 is MNHNY and CDR2 SVGAGI (reference sequence). This CDR3 is CASRPGTGSYEQYF. CDR3 bases: TGTGCCAGCAGACCCGGGACAGGGTCCTACGAGCAGTACTTC.

V gene TRBV18 combines with J gene TRBJ1-2, with a tentative D call TRBD1 (5 bases). The germline gives CDR1 KGHSH, CDR2 LQKENI. This CDR3 spans 14 amino acids. Trimming cost V 6 bases and J 7 bases, with 18 bases left between them. The CDR3 here is CASSQSSGIPGYTF. Written as DNA, the CDR3 is TGTGCCAGCTCCCAATCCTCAGGGATACCTGGCTACACCTTC.

The rearrangement uses TRBV30 and TRBJ2-1, with D possibly being TRBD1 (6 bases). The germline V and J ends were trimmed by 1 base and 12 bases, with 16 bases remaining between them. The V gene's germline CDR1 is GTSNPN and CDR2 SVGIG (reference sequence). The CDR3 extends over 13 amino acids. The CDR3, as DNA: TGTGCCTGGAGTGAACACAGGGATGGGTCGCAGTTCTTC. Its protein product is CAWSEHRDGSQFF.

The genes are TRBV2 and TRBJ1-1; TRBD1 agrees at 7 bases. CDR1 is SNHLY, CDR2 FYNNEI, per germline. With 6 bases clipped from V and 0 bases from J, the junction kept 1 base outside the gene matches. CDR3 length: 13 amino acids. The DNA of the CDR3 is TGTGCCAGCAGAAGGGGGCTGAACACTGAAGCTTTCTTT. Protein product: CASRRGLNTEAFF.

The chain carries TRBV6-1 and TRBJ1-2, with D maybe TRBD1 (5 bases). Deletions cut 8 bases from V and 3 bases from J, with 16 bases between. CDR1 is MNHNS, CDR2 SASEGT, per germline. This CDR3 has 14 amino acids. CDR3 in amino acids: CASDRDGLDYGYTF. CDR3 bases: TGTGCCAGCGACCGGGACGGCCTTGACTATGGCTACACCTTC.

This rearrangement joins TRBV5-1 to TRBJ2-7; 9 bases are shared with TRBD2. Looked up from germline, CDR1 is SGHRS and CDR2 is YFSETQ. CDR3 length: 15 amino acids. J lost 0 bases, V lost 0 bases, and 1 base had no gene match. In DNA form, the CDR3 reads TGCGCCAGCAGCTTGGTAGCGGGGGTCTCCTACGAGCAGTACTTC. Its translation: CASSLVAGVSYEQYF.

The rearrangement joins TRBV5-4 to TRBJ2-5, with D perhaps matching TRBD1 (5 bases). Trimming took 1 base from V and 4 from J, leaving 8 bases between them. The CDR3 runs 13 residues. The germline V gene has CDR1 SGHNT and CDR2 YYREEE (reference sequence). The DNA for the CDR3 is TGTGCCAGCAGCTTGTCCCAGGGAGAGACCCAGTACTTC. It is translated as CASSLSQGETQYF.

This clone has a single count. The gene calls are TRBV6-5 and TRBJ2-1; D is unresolved. Germline V gives CDR1 MNHEY, CDR2 SVGAGI. Trimming took off 10 bases at V and 7 bases at J, with 17 bases between the two ends. CDR3 length equals 13 residues. CDR3 amino acids: CATTTTKRNEQFF. The CDR3 region has the DNA TGTGCCACAACTACCACGAAAAGGAATGAGCAGTTCTTC.

This clone has only one observation. This chain connects TRBV5-1 to TRBJ1-1; 10 bases fit TRBD1. The CDR3 is 14 residues long. Germline lookup yields CDR1 SGHRS and CDR2 YFSETQ. J was trimmed by 7 bases and V by 0 bases; bases with no gene match: 3. Written as DNA, the CDR3 is TGCGCCAGCAGCTTGGGACAGGGGGCGGGTGAAGCTTTCTTT. Encoded protein: CASSLGQGAGEAFF.

The chain recombines TRBV7-2 with TRBJ2-1, with D possibly being TRBD1 (5 bases). V shed 5 bases and J shed 5 bases, with 13 bases lying between them. This CDR3 has 14 amino acids. Germline V CDR1 and CDR2: SGHTA, FQGNSA. CDR3 bases: TGTGCCAGCAGCGTAGGACAAGGAAACAATGAGCAGTTCTTC. Amino acid sequence: CASSVGQGNNEQFF.

This clone was seen a single time. This chain connects TRBV19 to TRBJ2-3; D may be TRBD1 (6 bases). This CDR3 is 17 amino acids long. Germline CDR1 reads LNHDA; CDR2 reads SQIVND (reference sequence). V was clipped by 0 bases and J by 5 bases, with 18 bases between them. The CDR3, as DNA: TGTGCCAGTAGTATAGATGGCGGCAGGGGTGGCGGAGATACGCAGTATTTT. Translation: CASSIDGGRGGGDTQYF.

The chain is built from TRBV6-1 and TRBJ2-3, with a tentative D call TRBD2 (5 bases). This CDR3 has 14 residues. Germline loops: CDR1 MNHNS, CDR2 SASEGT. The V and J ends lost 7 bases and 2 bases respectively, with 13 bases between them. In DNA form, the CDR3 reads TGTGCCAGCAAACTTGGACTGATCACAGATACGCAGTATTTT. Protein: CASKLGLITDTQYF.

The V call is TRBV5-6, the J call TRBJ1-3; D may be TRBD1 (6 bases). V lost 3 bases and J 2 bases, leaving 12 bases between the germline ends. This CDR3 spans 15 amino acids. CDR1 is SGHDT, CDR2 YYEEEE, per germline. The CDR3 region is CASSSQGQPGNTIYF. CDR3 DNA sequence: TGTGCCAGCAGCTCGCAAGGACAGCCTGGAAACACCATATATTTT.

The chain couples TRBV2 to TRBJ2-1; D is unresolved. This CDR3 is 15 amino acids long. The V and J ends lost 3 bases and 0 bases respectively, with 9 bases between them. Germline lookup yields CDR1 SNHLY and CDR2 FYNNEI. CDR3 nucleotide sequence: TGTGCCAGCAGTGATCGGGCTAGCTCCTACAATGAGCAGTTCTTC. Protein sequence: CASSDRASSYNEQFF.

The chain carries TRBV5-6 and TRBJ1-1; no clear D. This CDR3 is built from 15 residues. V was clipped by 4 bases and J by 1 base, with 14 bases between them. CDR1 and CDR2 from the germline V gene are SGHDT and YYEEEE. The CDR3 loop reads CASSPKTRTNTEAFF. In DNA, the CDR3 is TGTGCCAGCAGCCCAAAGACACGGACGAACACTGAAGCTTTCTTT.

The gene calls are TRBV7-3 and TRBJ1-1; D unresolved. This CDR3 contains 9 residues. Germline V gene data show CDR1 as SGHTA and CDR2 as FQGTGA. The germline V and J ends were trimmed by 5 bases and 9 bases, with 4 bases remaining between them. CDR3 nucleotides: TGTGCCAGCAGCCCTAAAGCTTTCTTT. Translating it yields CASSPKAFF.

The chain has TRBV7-2 and TRBJ2-1; TRBD1 matches at 10 bases. J lost 6 bases, V lost 5 bases, and 7 bases had no gene match. Germline CDR1 reads SGHTA; CDR2 reads FQGNSA. This CDR3 spans 15 amino acids. The CDR3 nucleotides are TGTGCCAGCAGCCAGAGGGACAGGGGTATCAATGAGCAGTTCTTC. Amino acid sequence: CASSQRDRGINEQFF.

The J gene is TRBJ1-1, the V gene TRBV7-2; the match to TRBD1 covers 9 bases. The CDR3 totals 15 residues. V was clipped by 5 bases and J by 4 bases; unmatched bases: 8. CDR1 and CDR2 (germline): SGHTA, FQGNSA. The CDR3 spells CASSQHRGLGTEAFF. CDR3 DNA: TGTGCCAGCAGCCAACACAGGGGGCTCGGCACTGAAGCTTTCTTT.

To note about this clone: The junction differs from germline at one of its ends, possibly a read error. At the DNA level, this CDR3 is encoded by other sequences in the same sample as well. This chain uses TRBV19 with TRBJ1-2; the D gene is possibly TRBD1 (6 bases). CDR3 length equals 15 residues. Germline CDR1 LNHDA, CDR2 SQIVND (reference sequence). CDR3 region: CASSVKQGTNYGYTF. CDR3 DNA: TGTGCCAGTAGTGTCAAACAGGGAACCAACTACGGCTACACCTTC. Full variable domain (rest looked up from reference TRBV19 and TRBJ1-2): DGGITQSPKYLFRKEGQNVTLSCEQNLNHDAMYWYRQDPGQGLRLIYYSQIVNDFQKGDIAEGYSVSREKKESFPLTVTSAQKNPTAFYLCASSVKQGTNYGYTFGSGTRLTVV.

V and J are TRBV6-5 and TRBJ1-5; no clear D. V lost 2 bases to trimming and J lost 2 bases, with 7 bases between them. The CDR3 consists of 14 residues. CDR1 is MNHEY, CDR2 SVGAGI, per germline. CDR3 DNA sequence: TGTGCCAGCAGTTACGCGGCAGGCAATCAGCCCCAGCATTTT. Encoded protein: CASSYAAGNQPQHF.

In this sample, this clone turned up once. The V and J genes are TRBV5-1 and TRBJ2-2; D perhaps matches TRBD2 (5 bases). The CDR3 spans 16 residues. Trimming shortened V by 2 bases and J by 8 bases, and 19 bases separated the two germline ends. In germline, CDR1 is SGHRS, CDR2 YFSETQ. The CDR3: CASSFWAGEVAGELFF. The CDR3, as DNA: TGCGCCAGCAGCTTCTGGGCCGGGGAAGTCGCTGGGGAGCTGTTTTTT.

The rearrangement uses TRBV7-3 and TRBJ2-3, with TRBD2 identical over 10 bases. CDR1 is SGHTA, CDR2 FQGTGA, per germline. The V gene end was trimmed by 3 bases and the J gene end by 3 bases; junction bases not matched to a gene: 3. CDR3 length: 15 amino acids. The CDR3 loop is CASSFLAGGTDTQYF. For the CDR3, the DNA is TGTGCCAGCAGCTTCTTAGCGGGGGGAACAGATACGCAGTATTTT. Supplemented by reference TRBV7-3 and TRBJ2-3, the full variable domain reads GAGVSQTPSNKVTEKGKYVELRCDPISGHTALYWYRQSLGQGPEFLIYFQGTGAADDSGLPNDRFFAVRPEGSVSTLKIQRTERGDSAVYLCASSFLAGGTDTQYFGPGTRLTVL.

V usage is TRBV19 and J usage is TRBJ2-1; 10 bases match TRBD2. This CDR3 is 15 amino acids long. Per germline, CDR1 LNHDA and CDR2 SQIVND (reference sequence). Losses at the gene ends were 5 bases for V and 6 bases for J; bases not matched to a gene: 7. This CDR3 reads CASSRGTSEGNEQFF. CDR3 sequence (DNA): TGTGCCAGTAGTCGGGGGACTAGCGAAGGCAATGAGCAGTTCTTC.

This clone was seen only a few times. This chain uses TRBV2 with TRBJ2-7; D is unclear. The CDR3 loop spans 13 amino acids. Between the trimmed V and J ends, which lost 1 base and 6 bases, there was a span of 10 bases. CDR1 is SNHLY and CDR2 is FYNNEI in the germline V gene. The CDR3 nucleotides are TGTGCCAGCAGTGAAGAGGCGGCCGGCGAGCAGTACTTC. Amino acids: CASSEEAAGEQYF.

This clone was detected a few times. The chain's CDR3 is CASSYSRYNSPLHF. The CDR3 DNA follows: TGTGCCAGCAGTTACAGCAGGTATAATTCACCCCTCCACTTT. The chain is built from TRBV6-5 and TRBJ1-6; no clear D. The CDR3 contains 14 residues. Deletions cut 2 bases from V and 4 bases from J, with 6 bases between. Germline V gene sequence: CDR1 MNHEY, CDR2 SVGAGI.

The DNA of the CDR3 is TGTGCCAGCAGCGTAGCTATTGGATCCCAGGGGGAAAAACTGTTTTTT. This gives the protein CASSVAIGSQGEKLFF. The chain has TRBV9 and TRBJ1-4, with D perhaps TRBD1 (6 bases). The CDR3 contains 16 residues. Trimming left V 0 bases short and J 8 bases short, with 17 bases between. The germline V gene has CDR1 SGDLS and CDR2 YYNGEE.

This chain uses TRBV7-3 with TRBJ1-6, with 7 bases identical to TRBD1. This CDR3 is 13 amino acids long. Germline values: CDR1 SGHTA, CDR2 FQGTGA. V trimming: 2 bases; J trimming: 10 bases; junction bases outside the gene matches: 2. The CDR3 region is CASSLEGASPLHF. The CDR3 bases are TGTGCCAGCAGCTTAGAGGGGGCATCACCCCTCCACTTT.

The CDR3 region is CASQGDTEAFF. The CDR3 nucleotides read TGTGCCAGCCAGGGGGACACTGAAGCTTTCTTT. This chain links TRBV18 with TRBJ1-1; TRBD1 aligns across 7 bases. The CDR3 has 11 residues. J gave up 3 bases and V 8 bases, and 0 bases lay outside the gene matches. Germline V gene data show CDR1 as KGHSH and CDR2 as LQKENI.

The rearrangement joins TRBV11-2 to TRBJ2-5; possibly TRBD1 for D (6 bases). Per the germline V gene, CDR1 is SGHAT and CDR2 is FQNNGV. This CDR3 has 15 amino acids. The V and J ends lost 5 bases and 4 bases respectively, with 17 bases between them. The CDR3 spells CASSLYGVRGETQYF. The CDR3 DNA reads as TGTGCCAGCAGCCTCTATGGGGTCAGGGGAGAGACCCAGTACTTC. Based on the CDR3 plus reference TRBV11-2 and TRBJ2-5, the full variable domain is EAGVAQSPRYKIIEKRQSVAFWCNPISGHATLYWYQQILGQGPKLLIQFQNNGVVDDSQLPKDRFSAERLKGVDSTLKIQPAKLEDSAVYLCASSLYGVRGETQYFGPGTRLLVL.

The chain joins TRBV5-1 to TRBJ2-3, with 8 nucleotides matching TRBD2. This CDR3 comprises 13 residues. Germline CDR1 and CDR2: SGHRS and YFSETQ. V trimming: 6 bases; J trimming: 6 bases; junction bases outside the gene matches: 6. Here the CDR3 reads CASTAGGLDTQYF. The CDR3 nucleotides read TGCGCCAGCACGGCGGGGGGCCTGGATACGCAGTATTTT.